This T cell receptor (beta chain) is from a study of blood T cell repertoires in COVID-19. Across the whole study: The samples span acute and convalescent COVID-19 from the United States, Italy and Spain. PBMCs, B-cell-depleted T cells, or T cells were the source of the cDNA or gDNA that made up the material.

Recruited during active infection, patients (from Seattle) were subsequently followed longitudinally. V was clipped by 2 bases and J by 0 bases; unmatched bases: 5. From germline, CDR1 is SGHRS and CDR2 YFSETQ. The CDR3 totals 16 residues. Per the original methods: Amplification of reference gene primers provided the estimated nucleated cell counts. Sequencing used immunoSEQ multiplex PCR; TCRdb keeps in-frame clones, though not all of them. The DNA gave D and trimming, while V, J and clone size come from that table. In the table there are around 62,000 clones, over 75% of which are singletons. This clone was seen only a few times.

The J gene is TRBJ1-2, the V gene TRBV5-1, with 9 positions matching TRBD1. This TCR came from an older woman with COVID-19, enrolled during active disease. The sequenced sample was peripheral blood. The CDR3 DNA follows: TGCGCCAGCAGCTTCACCGGGACAGGGACTAACTATGGCTACACCTTC. Protein product: CASSFTGTGTNYGYTF.